This T cell receptor (beta chain) is drawn from a study of blood T cell repertoires in COVID-19. Study overall: The United States, Italy and Spain provided the acute and convalescent COVID-19 samples.

The method was immunoSEQ multiplex PCR; TCRdb's version includes in-frame clones alone and lacks a portion of them. The sample contains a few hundred thousand clones, 87% of which appear only once. The TCR comes from a man between 40 and 49 years old in a cohort exposed to, infected with or recovered from COVID-19 (not recorded which). Sequencing was carried out using PBMCs or T cells enriched from blood (not recorded which).

Here the CDR3 DNA reads TGTGCCAGCAGTTATGAGACTTCGAGCTCCTACGAGCAGTACTTC. Translation gives CASSYETSSSYEQYF. The chain recombines TRBV27 with TRBJ2-7; the D is unclear. This CDR3 spans 15 amino acids. Germline V gene data show CDR1 as MNHEY and CDR2 as SMNVEV (reference sequence). Trimming cost V 4 bases and J 0 bases, with 13 bases left between them.